A single sample is the source of the 10 T cell receptor beta chains below, sequenced in a study of blood T cell repertoires in COVID-19. Only in-frame clones appear in the TCRdb table, and some are missing; sequencing was by immunoSEQ multiplex PCR. This table holds about 270,000 clones, roughly nine tenths found once. Sequencing input: peripheral blood. Receptor source: a woman aged 30 to 39 with COVID-19, enrolled during active disease.

The V call is TRBV11-2, the J call TRBJ2-1; TRBD1 agrees at 8 bases. The junction had 7 bases not matched to a gene; V was cut back by 5 bases and J by 4 bases. Looked up from germline, CDR1 is SGHAT and CDR2 is FQNNGV. The CDR3 covers 15 residues. The CDR3 is CASSPLGQVYNEQFF. In DNA, the CDR3 is TGTGCCAGCAGCCCGCTGGGACAGGTTTACAATGAGCAGTTCTTC.

This chain connects TRBV5-1 to TRBJ2-1, with a weak D call TRBD2 (5 bases). With 1 base removed from V and 5 bases from J, the gap between germline ends came to 16 bases. The germline V gene has CDR1 SGHRS and CDR2 YFSETQ. The CDR3 spans 16 residues. CDR3 sequence: CASSLSPGNLNNEQFF. CDR3 in DNA: TGCGCCAGCAGCTTGTCACCGGGGAACCTAAACAATGAGCAGTTCTTC.

V usage is TRBV6-5 and J usage is TRBJ1-2, with D unclear. CDR1 is MNHEY and CDR2 is SVGAGI in the germline V gene. CDR3 length: 15 residues. The V end was cut by 6 bases, the J end by 4 bases, with 18 bases between. The CDR3 reads CASSDPPGWSYGYTF. As DNA, the CDR3 is TGTGCCAGCAGCGATCCCCCTGGATGGAGCTATGGCTACACCTTC.

The chain carries TRBV27 and TRBJ2-7; a weak D match, TRBD1 (5 bases). CDR1 MNHEY and CDR2 SMNVEV come from the germline V gene (reference sequence). This CDR3 comprises 13 residues. Trimming stripped 0 bases from V and 11 bases from J, with 14 bases between. In DNA, the CDR3 is TGTGCCAGCAGTTTATCAGTGGGGCAAAGTGAGTACTTC. Its protein is CASSLSVGQSEYF.

This chain connects TRBV3-1 (or the pseudogene TRBV3-2) to TRBJ2-3; 7 bases map to TRBD2. Germline trimming cut 0 bases from V and 1 base from J; bases unmatched to any gene: 4. This CDR3 is built from 16 residues. CDR1 and CDR2 from the germline V gene are LGHDT and YNNKEL (reference sequence). CDR3 sequence: CASSQDRTSGTDTQYF. The CDR3 nucleotides are TGTGCCAGCAGCCAAGATCGAACTAGCGGCACAGATACGCAGTATTTT.

The V gene is TRBV2, the J gene TRBJ1-2; 7 nucleotides line up with TRBD1. CDR1 is SNHLY and CDR2 is FYNNEI in the germline V gene. After removal of 9 bases from V and 0 bases from J, the junction contained 7 bases not matched to a gene. The CDR3 is 14 amino acids. CDR3 loop: CARITGTANYGYTF. CDR3 DNA: TGTGCCAGGATCACAGGGACAGCTAACTATGGCTACACCTTC.

This clone was found once. The V call is TRBV29-1, the J call TRBJ1-1; TRBD1 aligns across 7 bases. The junction had 9 bases not matched to a gene; V was cut back by 5 bases and J by 6 bases. Germline V gene sequence: CDR1 SQVTM, CDR2 ANQGSEA. The CDR3 is 13 residues long. The DNA for the CDR3 is TGCAGCGTTCTTACAGGGGTAGGGGCTGAAGCTTTCTTT. Encoded protein: CSVLTGVGAEAFF.

V gene TRBV6-4 combines with J gene TRBJ1-1; TRBD1 matches 10 bases. The CDR3 spans 14 residues. V was clipped by 6 bases and J by 5 bases; unmatched bases: 6. Germline values: CDR1 MRHNA, CDR2 SNTAGT. CDR3 residues: CASRLGQGGTEAFF. For the CDR3, the DNA is TGTGCCAGCAGACTAGGACAGGGGGGAACTGAAGCTTTCTTT.

This clone has just one count. V usage is TRBV5-1 and J usage is TRBJ2-1; a possible D gene is TRBD1 (6 bases). The CDR3 length is 15 residues. Per the germline V gene, CDR1 is SGHRS and CDR2 is YFSETQ. Trimming stripped 2 bases from V and 5 bases from J, with 14 bases between. The CDR3 protein is CASSLGDRYNNEQFF. Written as DNA, the CDR3 is TGCGCCAGCAGCTTAGGAGACAGGTACAACAATGAGCAGTTCTTC.

The rearrangement joins TRBV14 to TRBJ1-2; TRBD1 aligns across 7 bases. The CDR3 runs to 18 residues. Losses at the gene ends were 1 base for V and 2 bases for J; bases not matched to a gene: 13. Germline CDR1 SGHDN, CDR2 FVKESK. CDR3 DNA sequence: TGTGCCAGCAGCCAAGGGAGGGGATTCAGGGGGTCCAACTATGGCTACACCTTC. Translating gives CASSQGRGFRGSNYGYTF.